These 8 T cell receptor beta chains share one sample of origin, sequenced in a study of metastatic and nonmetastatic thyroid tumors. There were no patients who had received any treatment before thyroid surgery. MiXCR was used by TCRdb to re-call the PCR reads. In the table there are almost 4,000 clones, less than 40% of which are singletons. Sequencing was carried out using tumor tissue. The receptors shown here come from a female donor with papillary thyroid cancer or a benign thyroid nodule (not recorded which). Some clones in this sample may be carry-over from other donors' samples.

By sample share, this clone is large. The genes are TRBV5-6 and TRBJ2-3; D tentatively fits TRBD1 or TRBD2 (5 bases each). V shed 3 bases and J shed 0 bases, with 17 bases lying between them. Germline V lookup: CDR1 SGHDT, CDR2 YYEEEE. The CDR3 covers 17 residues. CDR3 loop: CASSSSGTSYSTDTQYF. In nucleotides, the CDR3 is TGTGCCAGCAGCTCCTCCGGGACCTCATATAGCACAGATACGCAGTATTTT.

The CDR3 sequence is CSGLGAGNTIYF. CDR3 DNA sequence: TGCAGCGGCCTTGGGGCTGGAAACACCATATATTTT. The chain is built from TRBV29-1 and TRBJ1-3; D is ambiguous. With 7 bases removed from V and 2 bases from J, the gap between germline ends came to 9 bases. Germline V gene lookup returns CDR1 SQVTM and CDR2 ANQGSEA. The CDR3 has 12 residues.

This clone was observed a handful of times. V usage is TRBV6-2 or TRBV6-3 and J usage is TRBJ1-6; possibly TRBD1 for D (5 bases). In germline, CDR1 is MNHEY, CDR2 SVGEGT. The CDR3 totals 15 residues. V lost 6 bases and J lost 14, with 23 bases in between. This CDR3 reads CASRRGGAALGTLHF. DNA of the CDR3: TGTGCCAGCAGACGCGGTGGGGCGGCCTTAGGGACCCTCCACTTT.

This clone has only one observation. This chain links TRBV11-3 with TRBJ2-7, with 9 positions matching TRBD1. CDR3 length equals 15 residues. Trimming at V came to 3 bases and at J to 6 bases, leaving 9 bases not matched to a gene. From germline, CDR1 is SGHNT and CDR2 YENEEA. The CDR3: CASSLARTGVREQYF. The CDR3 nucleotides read TGTGCCAGCAGCTTGGCCCGGACAGGGGTGCGCGAGCAGTACTTC.

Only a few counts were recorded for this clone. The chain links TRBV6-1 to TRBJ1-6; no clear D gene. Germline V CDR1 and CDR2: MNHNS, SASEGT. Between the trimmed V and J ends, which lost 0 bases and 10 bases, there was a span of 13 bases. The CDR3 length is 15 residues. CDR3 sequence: CASSEARVGNSPLHF. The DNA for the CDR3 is TGTGCCAGCAGTGAAGCGAGGGTCGGGAACTCACCCCTCCACTTT.

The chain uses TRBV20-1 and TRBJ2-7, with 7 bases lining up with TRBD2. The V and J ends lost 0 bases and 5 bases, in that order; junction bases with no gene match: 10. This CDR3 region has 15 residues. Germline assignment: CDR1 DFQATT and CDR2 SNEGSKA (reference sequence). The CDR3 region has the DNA TGCAGTGCTAGAGATCACGGGGGAGGGTCCAACGAGCAGTACTTC. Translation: CSARDHGGGSNEQYF.

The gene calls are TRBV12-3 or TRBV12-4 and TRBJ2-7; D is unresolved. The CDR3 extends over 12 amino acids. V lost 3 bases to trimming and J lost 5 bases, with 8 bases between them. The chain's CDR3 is CASSFASHEQYF. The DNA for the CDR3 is TGTGCCAGCAGTTTTGCTAGTCACGAGCAGTACTTC.

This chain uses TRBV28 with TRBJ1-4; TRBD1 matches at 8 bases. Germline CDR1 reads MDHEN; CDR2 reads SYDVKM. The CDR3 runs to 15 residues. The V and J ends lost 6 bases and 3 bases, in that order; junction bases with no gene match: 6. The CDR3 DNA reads TGTGCCAGCAGCCCCGACAGGGGCGCTAATGAAAAACTGTTTTTT. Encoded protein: CASSPDRGANEKLFF. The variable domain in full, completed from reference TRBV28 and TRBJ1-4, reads DVKVTQSSRYLVKRTGEKVFLECVQDMDHENMFWYRQDPGLGLRLIYFSYDVKMKEKGDIPEGYSVSREKKERFSLILESASTNQTSMYLCASSPDRGANEKLFFGSGTQLSVL.